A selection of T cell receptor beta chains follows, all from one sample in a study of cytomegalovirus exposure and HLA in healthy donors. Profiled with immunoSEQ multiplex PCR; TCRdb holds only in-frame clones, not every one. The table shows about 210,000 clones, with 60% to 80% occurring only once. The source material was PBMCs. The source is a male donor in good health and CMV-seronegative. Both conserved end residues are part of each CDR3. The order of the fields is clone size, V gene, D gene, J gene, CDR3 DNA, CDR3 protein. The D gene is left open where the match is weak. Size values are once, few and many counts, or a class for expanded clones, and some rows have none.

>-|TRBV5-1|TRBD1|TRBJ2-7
TGCGCCAGCAGCTTGAAGAGACAGGGACACGAGCAGTACTTC
CASSLKRQGHEQYF
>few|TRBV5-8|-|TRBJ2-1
TGTGCCAGCAGCCCAGCGATCAATGAGCAGTTCTTC
CASSPAINEQFF
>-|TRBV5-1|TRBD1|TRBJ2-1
TGCGCCAGCTCGACGGACAGGAACTCCTACAATGAGCAGTTCTTC
CASSTDRNSYNEQFF
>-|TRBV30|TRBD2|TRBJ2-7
TGTGCCTGGAGTACCCCCGGCGGGAGGGGATACGAGCAGTACTTC
CAWSTPGGRGYEQYF
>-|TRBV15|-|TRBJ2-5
TGTGCCACCAGCACAAGACAGACGAAAGAGACCCAGTACTTC
CATSTRQTKETQYF
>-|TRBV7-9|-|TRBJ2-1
TGTGCCAGCAGCTTAACTAGCCCCGATGAGCAGTTCTTC
CASSLTSPDEQFF
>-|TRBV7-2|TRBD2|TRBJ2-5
TGTGCCAGCACCCGGCGGGGGCAAGAGACCCAGTACTTC
CASTRRGQETQYF
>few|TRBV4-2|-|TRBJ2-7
TGTGCCAGCAGCCAAGTAACTCGAGTCAGCAGGATTGGCTACGAGCAGTACTTC
CASSQVTRVSRIGYEQYF
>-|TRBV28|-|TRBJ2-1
TGTGCCAGCAGTTATCAGAGGCATGAGCAGTTCTTC
CASSYQRHEQFF
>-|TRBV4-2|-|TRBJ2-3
TGTGCCAGCAGGTCCGAGGAGGATACGCAGTATTTT
CASRSEEDTQYF
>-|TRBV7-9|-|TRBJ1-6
TGTGCCAGCAGCTTAGCGCAGGGAAGTAATTCACCCCTCCACTTT
CASSLAQGSNSPLHF
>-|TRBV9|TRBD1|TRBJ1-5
TGTGCCAGCAGCCCCGGACAGGGGTATCGCAATCAGCCCCAGCATTTT
CASSPGQGYRNQPQHF
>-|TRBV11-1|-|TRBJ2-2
TGTGCCAGCAGCGTTAGGGGGAGGGGAACCGGGGAGCTGTTTTTT
CASSVRGRGTGELFF
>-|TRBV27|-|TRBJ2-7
TGTGCCAGCAGTTTGAGCAGGGCCGAAGAGTTCTACGAGCAGTACTTC
CASSLSRAEEFYEQYF
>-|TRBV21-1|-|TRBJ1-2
TGTGCCAGCAGCAACAGGATCCACTATGGCTACACCTTC
CASSNRIHYGYTF
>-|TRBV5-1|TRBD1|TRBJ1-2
TGCGCCAGCAGCCCGAACACATACAGGGGTGGCTACACCTTC
CASSPNTYRGGYTF
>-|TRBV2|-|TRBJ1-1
TGTGCCAGCACTAGGGGGAACACTGAAGCTTTCTTT
CASTRGNTEAFF
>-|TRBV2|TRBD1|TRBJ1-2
TGTGCCAGCAGTGCGGGACAGGGGGCTTCCGGACGCGGCTACACCTTC
CASSAGQGASGRGYTF
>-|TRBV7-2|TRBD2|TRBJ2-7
TGTGCCAGCAGCTTGGTGGGGGGGGGAGGCGAGCAGTACTTC
CASSLVGGGGEQYF
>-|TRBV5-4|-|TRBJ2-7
TGTGCCAGCAGCTTGGGACTCACCTACGAGCAGTACTTC
CASSLGLTYEQYF
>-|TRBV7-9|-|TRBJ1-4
TGTGCCAGCAGCTTAGCCCGGGGAAGGGAAAAACTGTTTTTT
CASSLARGREKLFF
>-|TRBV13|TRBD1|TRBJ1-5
TGTGCCAGCAGTTCAGGGGGCAGGTTTGGCAATCAGCCCCAGCATTTT
CASSSGGRFGNQPQHF
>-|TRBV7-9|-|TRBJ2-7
TGTGCCAGCAGCTTAGAGAGAAACAGACCCTACGAGCAGTACTTC
CASSLERNRPYEQYF
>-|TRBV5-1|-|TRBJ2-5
TGCGCCAGCAGCCTCCAAGAGACCCAGTACTTC
CASSLQETQYF
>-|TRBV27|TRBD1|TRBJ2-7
TGTGCCAGCAGCCCCGGGACAGGGGTGTACGAGCAGTACTTC
CASSPGTGVYEQYF
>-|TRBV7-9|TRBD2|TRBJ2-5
TGTTCCAGCAGCATTGGGCGCAGGCGGGGGGGGGAGACCCAGTACTTC
CSSSIGRRRGGETQYF
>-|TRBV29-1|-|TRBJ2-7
TGCAGCGTAGGCAGGGGCGATTCCTACGAGCAGTACTTC
CSVGRGDSYEQYF
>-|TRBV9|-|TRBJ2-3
TGTGCCAGCAGCAACACTAACACAGATACGCAGTATTTT
CASSNTNTDTQYF
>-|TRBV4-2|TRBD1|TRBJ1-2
TGTGCCAGCAGCCAAGATTCGACAGGGAGTGGTTATGGCTACACCTTC
CASSQDSTGSGYGYTF
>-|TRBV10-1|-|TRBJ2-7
TGCGCCAGCAGTGAGTCAACGGGATCGGGCTACGAGCAGTACTTC
CASSESTGSGYEQYF
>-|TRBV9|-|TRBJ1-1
TGTGCCAGCAGCCCCCCCTCGAGCACTGAAGCTTTCTTT
CASSPPSSTEAFF
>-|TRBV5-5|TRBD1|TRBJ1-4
TGTGCCAGCAGCTTCCCGGGACAGGGGGCAACTAATGAAAAACTGTTTTTT
CASSFPGQGATNEKLFF
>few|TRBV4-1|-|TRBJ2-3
TGCGCCAGCAGCCCCCAAGACAGGAGCACAGATACGCAGTATTTT
CASSPQDRSTDTQYF
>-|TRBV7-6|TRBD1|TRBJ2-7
TGTGCCAGCAGCACCGCTCCCGGGACAGGGGGAGGCTACGAGCAGTACTTC
CASSTAPGTGGGYEQYF
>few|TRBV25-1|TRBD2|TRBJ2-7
TGTGCCAGCAGCCTGAGGGGGACTAGCGGGAGGGCCGGGACAGAGCAGTACTTC
CASSLRGTSGRAGTEQYF